These 19 T cell receptor beta chains share one sample of origin, sequenced in a study of early T cells in non-severe SARS-CoV-2 infection (dated by TCRdb to the early 2020s). To prepare the library, 5' RACE was applied. TCRdb records NextSeq 500 as the sequencer. TCRdb trimmed the raw reads at Q25, called clones with MiXCR and kept productive beta chains. For every CDR3 protein sequence, its rows merge into one entry that carries the most common genes and DNA. In all, the sample holds tens of thousands of distinct CDR3 sequences, and roughly an eighth of those were seen once. The top ten constitute roughly 4.6% of the sample. The specimen sequenced was whole blood. Every receptor here comes from an adult who was a healthcare worker with PCR-confirmed SARS-CoV-2 infection or an uninfected control (not recorded which).

This clonotype was seen repeatedly, ten times or more. J is TRBJ1-1 and V is TRBV6-5; 7 nucleotides agree with TRBD1. Germline CDR1 is MNHEY and CDR2 is SVGAGI. The CDR3 totals 15 residues. J gave up 4 bases and V 6 bases, and 11 bases lay outside the gene matches. CDR3 sequence reads: CASRDKDRRATEAFF. Here the CDR3 DNA reads TGTGCCAGCAGAGACAAGGACAGGAGGGCCACTGAAGCTTTCTTT.

This clonotype has a count of ten or more. The V and J genes are TRBV12-3 or TRBV12-4 and TRBJ1-4, with D tentatively TRBD1 (5 bases). Trimming took 7 bases from V and 5 from J, leaving 17 bases between them. This CDR3 spans 15 amino acids. Written as DNA, the CDR3 is TGTGCCAGCACCAAACCCGGGACCCGAAATGAAAAACTGTTTTTT. Translated: CASTKPGTRNEKLFF.

This chain links TRBV2 with TRBJ2-1; D gene unclear. The ends were cut back, 5 bases at V and 4 bases at J, with 9 bases in the middle. Per germline, CDR1 SNHLY and CDR2 FYNNEI. The CDR3 has 13 residues. The DNA of the CDR3 is TGTGCCAGCAGTTCTACTACGTACAATGAGCAGTTCTTC. Its protein product is CASSSTTYNEQFF.

This clonotype was picked up a small number of times. The gene calls are TRBV11-2 and TRBJ2-1; 7 bases are shared with TRBD2. Germline assignment: CDR1 SGHAT and CDR2 FQNNGV. Trimming removed 6 bases from V and 5 bases from J; junction bases left unmatched: 10. This CDR3 has 15 residues. CDR3 in amino acids: CASRVAGTKNNEQFF. DNA of the CDR3: TGTGCCAGCAGGGTCGCCGGGACTAAAAACAATGAGCAGTTCTTC.

This clonotype was seen a few times. The V gene is TRBV20-1, the J gene TRBJ1-1; weak D call: TRBD1 (6 bases). Germline lookup yields CDR1 DFQATT and CDR2 SNEGSKA (reference sequence). This CDR3 has 17 residues. Trimming removed 0 bases from V and 1 base from J, with 18 bases in between. In DNA form, the CDR3 reads TGCAGTGCTAGAGATGGCAGGGGACGTGTGCAGAACACTGAAGCTTTCTTT. It yields the protein CSARDGRGRVQNTEAFF.

This clonotype was seen at least ten times. CDR3 nucleotides: TGTGCCAGCAGATCAGGGTTTATGTACCAAGAGACCCAGTACTTC. Protein sequence: CASRSGFMYQETQYF. The gene calls are TRBV12-3 or TRBV12-4 and TRBJ2-5; TRBD1 is a possible D gene (5 bases). V was shortened by 6 bases and J by 0 bases, with 14 bases between the two germline ends. The CDR3 consists of 15 residues.

This clonotype was counted at least ten times. V gene TRBV20-1 combines with J gene TRBJ2-7; perhaps TRBD2 as D (7 bases). Trimming left V 5 bases short and J 0 bases short, with 20 bases between. Per germline, CDR1 DFQATT and CDR2 SNEGSKA (reference sequence). The CDR3 runs 16 residues. The CDR3 sequence: CSAALGGSGNSYEQYF. For the CDR3, the DNA is TGCAGTGCTGCCTTAGGGGGAAGCGGGAACTCCTACGAGCAGTACTTC.

The chain links TRBV27 to TRBJ2-3, with D perhaps matching TRBD2 (5 bases). Germline CDR1 MNHEY, CDR2 SMNVEV (reference sequence). CDR3 length: 15 residues. The V end lost 4 bases, the J end lost 2 bases, and 13 bases lay between the germline ends. CDR3 DNA sequence: TGTGCCAGCAGTTGGACTTACCTCAACACAGATACGCAGTATTTT. Amino acid sequence: CASSWTYLNTDTQYF.

This clonotype was picked up many times. The rearrangement links TRBV24-1 to TRBJ2-1; perhaps TRBD1 as D (6 bases). The V gene lost 3 bases and the J gene lost 7 bases, with 9 bases spanning the gap. This CDR3 comprises 13 residues. The germline V gene has CDR1 KGHDR and CDR2 SFDVKD. The CDR3 region is CATSDPDRNEQFF. CDR3 coding DNA: TGTGCCACCAGTGATCCCGACAGGAATGAGCAGTTCTTC.

This clonotype was observed many times. V is TRBV9 and J is TRBJ1-1; D ambiguous. CDR1 and CDR2 from the germline V gene are SGDLS and YYNGEE. V dropped 0 bases and J dropped 1 base, with 4 bases sitting between them. The CDR3 is made up of 13 amino acids. CDR3 sequence: CASSVEQNTEAFF. The CDR3 nucleotides are TGTGCCAGCAGCGTAGAACAGAACACTGAAGCTTTCTTT.

This clonotype has only a few counts. The V call is TRBV6-6, the J call TRBJ1-1; D is ambiguous. Per germline, CDR1 MNHNY and CDR2 SVGAGI (reference sequence). V dropped 2 bases and J dropped 1 base, with 5 bases sitting between them. The CDR3 is 13 amino acids. In nucleotides, the CDR3 is TGTGCCAGCAGTTACCCACAGAACACTGAAGCTTTCTTT. Translated: CASSYPQNTEAFF.

The chain uses TRBV11-2 and TRBJ2-1; possibly TRBD1 for D (6 bases). There are 15 residues in the CDR3. The V gene lost 8 bases and the J gene lost 4 bases, with 18 bases spanning the gap. In germline, CDR1 is SGHAT, CDR2 FQNNGV. In DNA form, the CDR3 reads TGTGCCAGCGGATACGACCAGGGGTCATACAATGAGCAGTTCTTC. Translation gives CASGYDQGSYNEQFF.

CDR3 amino acids: CASSPASRVGNQPQHF. The CDR3 nucleotides read TGTGCCAGCAGCCCCGCAAGCAGGGTTGGCAATCAGCCCCAGCATTTT. The rearrangement uses TRBV7-8 and TRBJ1-5, with D possibly being TRBD1 (5 bases). Germline assignment: CDR1 SGHVS and CDR2 FQNEAQ. This CDR3 is built from 16 residues. The V gene lost 5 bases and the J gene lost 2 bases, with 16 bases spanning the gap.

The CDR3 loop reads CASSFEDNQPQHF. The CDR3 DNA reads TGCGCCAGCAGCTTCGAGGACAATCAGCCCCAGCATTTT. J is TRBJ1-5 and V is TRBV5-1; D gene ambiguous. Germline loops: CDR1 SGHRS, CDR2 YFSETQ. The CDR3 is made up of 13 amino acids. Trimming took off 2 bases at V and 3 bases at J, with 6 bases between the two ends.

This clonotype was seen at least ten times. The chain links TRBV12-3 or TRBV12-4 to TRBJ2-7, with unresolved D. The CDR3 length is 12 residues. Between the trimmed V and J ends, which lost 5 bases and 3 bases, there was a span of 8 bases. CDR3 region: CASSQRLYEQYF. In DNA, the CDR3 is TGTGCCAGCAGTCAACGTCTCTACGAGCAGTACTTC.

This clonotype has at least ten counts. CDR3 in amino acids: CASSGLAAFADTQYF. Here the CDR3 DNA reads TGTGCCAGCAGTGGTCTAGCGGCATTTGCAGATACGCAGTATTTT. The V and J genes are TRBV6-1 and TRBJ2-3; 7 bases are a match to TRBD2. The V gene end was trimmed by 4 bases and the J gene end by 4 bases; junction bases not matched to a gene: 8. This CDR3 comprises 15 residues. Germline CDR1 reads MNHNS; CDR2 reads SASEGT.

Many counts were recorded for this clonotype. The V and J genes are TRBV7-9 and TRBJ1-4; tentative D call: TRBD1 (6 bases). The length of the CDR3 is 15 residues. The germline gives CDR1 SEHNR, CDR2 FQNEAQ (reference sequence). V was shortened by 6 bases and J by 0 bases, with 11 bases between the two germline ends. The chain's CDR3 is CASRGAGSTNEKLFF. CDR3 in DNA: TGTGCCAGCAGGGGGGCCGGGTCAACTAATGAAAAACTGTTTTTT.

A single count supports this clonotype. The chain links TRBV7-2 to TRBJ2-3, with D perhaps being TRBD1 or TRBD2 (5 bases each). This CDR3 is built from 17 residues. Germline V gene data show CDR1 as SGHTA and CDR2 as FQGNSA. V was pared by 5 bases and J by 1 base, with 19 bases between. Written as DNA, the CDR3 is TGTACCAGCAGCGCAGGATTTAGAGTGGGGGGCACAGATACGCAGTATTTT. Translating it yields CTSSAGFRVGGTDTQYF.

This clonotype occurred many times. V gene TRBV2 combines with J gene TRBJ2-1, with D perhaps TRBD2 (6 bases). The length of the CDR3 is 13 residues. Germline loops: CDR1 SNHLY, CDR2 FYNNEI. V was cut by 7 bases and J by 7 bases, with 14 bases left in between. CDR3 in DNA: TGTGCCAGCAAGAGGGACTTAAGGAATGAGCAGTTCTTC. Translation gives CASKRDLRNEQFF.